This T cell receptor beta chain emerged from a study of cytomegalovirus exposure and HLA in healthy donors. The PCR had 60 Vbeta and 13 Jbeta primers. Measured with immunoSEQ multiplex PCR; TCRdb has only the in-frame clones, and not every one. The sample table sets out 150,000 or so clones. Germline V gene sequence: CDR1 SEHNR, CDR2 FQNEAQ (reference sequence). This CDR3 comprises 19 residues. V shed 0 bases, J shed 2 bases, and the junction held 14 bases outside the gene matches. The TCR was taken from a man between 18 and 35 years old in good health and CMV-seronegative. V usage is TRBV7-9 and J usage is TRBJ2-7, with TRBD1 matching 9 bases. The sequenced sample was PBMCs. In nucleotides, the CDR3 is TGTGCCAGCAGCTTAGCGCGGGGTCTTCGGGACAGGGCCGCCTACGAGCAGTACTTC. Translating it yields CASSLARGLRDRAAYEQYF. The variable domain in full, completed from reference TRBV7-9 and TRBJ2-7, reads DTGVSQNPRHKITKRGQNVTFRCDPISEHNRLYWYRQTLGQGPEFLTYFQNEAQLEKSRLLSDRFSAERPKGSFSTLEIQRTEQGDSAMYLCASSLARGLRDRAAYEQYFGPGTRLTVT.